Following are 23 T cell receptor beta chains from one sample sequenced in a study of T cell responses to AZD1222 COVID-19 vaccine. Method: immunoSEQ multiplex PCR; TCRdb's copy keeps in-frame clones and lacks some. The sample has about 86,000 clones; around 73% are singletons. This specimen was peripheral blood, taken on day 0 of AZD1222 vaccination. These receptors all stem from an adult in good health.

The J gene is TRBJ2-1, the V gene TRBV19, with a tentative D call TRBD2 (6 bases). From germline, CDR1 is LNHDA and CDR2 SQIVND (reference sequence). This CDR3 contains 14 residues. Trimming stripped 6 bases from V and 2 bases from J, with 11 bases between. CDR3 bases: TGTGCCAGTAGGGGGACGGGGGCCTACAATGAGCAGTTCTTC. As protein: CASRGTGAYNEQFF.

The chain uses TRBV5-4 and TRBJ1-2; tentative D call: TRBD1 (5 bases). V gave up 6 bases and J gave up 6 bases, with 15 bases separating them. This CDR3 is 13 amino acids long. Germline V lookup: CDR1 SGHNT, CDR2 YYREEE (reference sequence). CDR3 nucleotides: TGTGCCAGCACCCCTGGGGAGGGGCATGGCTACACCTTC. Translation gives CASTPGEGHGYTF.

The V gene is TRBV6-2 or TRBV6-3, the J gene TRBJ2-1, with D unresolved. The germline V gene encodes CDR1 MNHEY and CDR2 SVGEGT. The CDR3 length is 12 residues. V lost 6 bases to trimming and J lost 7 bases, with 10 bases between them. This CDR3 reads CASSLDGNEQFF. The DNA for the CDR3 is TGTGCCAGCAGCCTTGACGGGAATGAGCAGTTCTTC.

This clone was picked up a small number of times. V usage is TRBV5-6 and J usage is TRBJ2-7; 8 nucleotides agree with TRBD2. Germline CDR1 is SGHDT and CDR2 is YYEEEE. The V segment lost 4 bases and the J segment 2 bases; nucleotides outside the gene matches: 11. The CDR3 loop spans 16 amino acids. DNA of the CDR3: TGTGCCAGCAGCCGCTGGGGTAGCGGGATGGCCTACGAGCAGTACTTC. It encodes CASSRWGSGMAYEQYF.

The V and J genes are TRBV18 and TRBJ1-2; no definite D call. Germline V gene sequence: CDR1 KGHSH, CDR2 LQKENI. V dropped 3 bases and J dropped 8 bases, with 22 bases sitting between them. The CDR3 consists of 16 residues. The CDR3 is CASSPPVLAGGYGYTF. Written as DNA, the CDR3 is TGTGCCAGCTCACCGCCTGTGTTGGCGGGAGGGTACGGCTACACCTTC.

The chain uses TRBV24-1 and TRBJ2-3; 15 bases map to TRBD2. The CDR3 is 16 residues long. The germline V gene encodes CDR1 KGHDR and CDR2 SFDVKD. J was trimmed by 5 bases and V by 7 bases; bases with no gene match: 6. Written as DNA, the CDR3 is TGTGCCACCAGCCCAGGACTAGCGGGAGGGTTAGATACGCAGTATTTT. Translated, it gives CATSPGLAGGLDTQYF.

This clone turned up a few times. The chain is built from TRBV11-3 and TRBJ1-2; D gene uncertain. There are 17 residues in the CDR3. Per germline, CDR1 SGHNT and CDR2 YENEEA. Trimming left V 0 bases short and J 0 bases short, with 14 bases between. CDR3 region: CASSLDRQVVANYGYTF. Written as DNA, the CDR3 is TGTGCCAGCAGCTTAGATCGACAAGTAGTAGCTAACTATGGCTACACCTTC.

The chain couples TRBV7-9 to TRBJ2-1, with 9 positions matching TRBD2. CDR1 and CDR2 from the germline V gene are SEHNR and FQNEAQ (reference sequence). The CDR3 is made up of 12 amino acids. With V trimmed by 4 bases and J by 14 bases, 6 bases remained unmatched. CDR3 in amino acids: CASSSTGTSKFF. As DNA, the CDR3 is TGTGCCAGCAGCTCCACTGGGACTAGCAAGTTCTTC. Using reference TRBV7-9 and TRBJ2-1 for the parts outside the CDR3, the full variable domain is DTGVSQNPRHKITKRGQNVTFRCDPISEHNRLYWYRQTLGQGPEFLTYFQNEAQLEKSRLLSDRFSAERPKGSFSTLEIQRTEQGDSAMYLCASSSTGTSKFFGPGTRLTVL.

The chain joins TRBV18 to TRBJ1-5, with a weak D call TRBD1 (6 bases). Trimming took 3 bases from V and 0 from J, leaving 15 bases between them. The CDR3 is made up of 17 amino acids. The germline V gene encodes CDR1 KGHSH and CDR2 LQKENI. In DNA form, the CDR3 reads TGTGCCAGCTCACCGGGAGGGGGGCCATATAGCAATCAGCCCCAGCATTTT. It translates to CASSPGGGPYSNQPQHF.

This chain connects TRBV7-8 to TRBJ2-5; perhaps TRBD2 as D (6 bases). The length of the CDR3 is 15 residues. Per the germline V gene, CDR1 is SGHVS and CDR2 is FQNEAQ. The ends were cut back, 5 bases at V and 0 bases at J, with 13 bases in the middle. CDR3 sequence: CASSPPWGDQETQYF. CDR3 DNA: TGTGCCAGCAGCCCTCCTTGGGGGGACCAAGAGACCCAGTACTTC.

V and J are TRBV5-1 and TRBJ2-1, with D perhaps matching TRBD2 (6 bases). Trimming stripped 4 bases from V and 0 bases from J, with 14 bases between. CDR1 and CDR2 (germline): SGHRS, YFSETQ. This CDR3 is 16 amino acids long. This CDR3 is CASSTELGGSYNEQFF. The DNA of the CDR3 is TGCGCCAGCAGCACGGAGCTGGGAGGCTCCTACAATGAGCAGTTCTTC.

The CDR3 sequence: CSVGGLYEKIRTEAFF. CDR3 coding DNA: TGCAGCGTTGGGGGGCTTTACGAGAAGATTAGGACTGAAGCTTTCTTT. The chain links TRBV29-1 to TRBJ1-1; possibly TRBD1 for D (6 bases). This CDR3 region has 16 residues. Germline V gives CDR1 SQVTM, CDR2 ANQGSEA. V dropped 4 bases and J dropped 5 bases, with 23 bases sitting between them.

This clone has only one observation. The rearrangement links TRBV6-5 to TRBJ2-3; 8 bases are shared with TRBD2. J was trimmed by 5 bases and V by 4 bases; bases with no gene match: 8. The length of the CDR3 is 15 residues. Germline CDR1 MNHEY, CDR2 SVGAGI. The CDR3 DNA reads TGTGCCAGCAGTTTTTCGGGAGGGCCAGGAGATACGCAGTATTTT. Protein product: CASSFSGGPGDTQYF.

V usage is TRBV28 and J usage is TRBJ2-7, with 9 bases fitting TRBD1. The germline CDR1 and CDR2 sequences are MDHEN and SYDVKM. J gave up 3 bases and V 6 bases, and 9 bases lay outside the gene matches. The CDR3 has 15 residues. CDR3 bases: TGTGCCAGCAGCACCACTGGACAGGGGAGCTACGAGCAGTACTTC. Translation: CASSTTGQGSYEQYF.

The gene calls are TRBV18 and TRBJ1-3; the D gene is possibly TRBD1 (6 bases). Germline V gives CDR1 KGHSH, CDR2 LQKENI. The CDR3 is 16 residues long. With 2 bases removed from V and 0 bases from J, the gap between germline ends came to 11 bases. CDR3 in amino acids: CASSPAGAPSGNTIYF. The DNA of the CDR3 is TGTGCCAGCTCACCAGCAGGGGCCCCCTCTGGAAACACCATATATTTT.

With respect to this clone: The same CDR3 arises from other DNA sequences in this sample as well. The chain has TRBV9 and TRBJ2-3; 12 bases match TRBD2. The CDR3 sequence is 16 residues long. V trimming: 0 bases; J trimming: 2 bases; junction bases outside the gene matches: 1. Germline V CDR1 and CDR2: SGDLS, YYNGEE. The CDR3 DNA is TGTGCCAGCAGCGTAGGACTAGCGGGAGTCACAGATACGCAGTATTTT. Protein product: CASSVGLAGVTDTQYF.

This sequence joins TRBV6-5 and TRBJ2-7; 12 bases agree with TRBD2. With 6 bases clipped from V and 5 bases from J, the junction kept 8 bases outside the gene matches. The germline CDR1 and CDR2 sequences are MNHEY and SVGAGI. This CDR3 spans 15 amino acids. The CDR3 loop reads CASSLETSGSHEQYF. The CDR3 DNA is TGTGCCAGCAGCCTGGAGACTAGCGGGAGCCACGAGCAGTACTTC.

This chain joins TRBV28 and TRBJ2-3, with 8 bases matching TRBD2. The germline gives CDR1 MDHEN, CDR2 SYDVKM. The length of the CDR3 is 15 residues. The ends lost 4 bases at V and 3 bases at J; junction bases unmatched: 6. CDR3 sequence: CASSSAGGETDTQYF. Written as DNA, the CDR3 is TGTGCCAGCAGTTCGGCGGGAGGCGAGACAGATACGCAGTATTTT.

The chain is built from TRBV9 and TRBJ2-7; TRBD2 might be the D (6 bases). V lost 7 bases to trimming and J lost 4 bases, with 18 bases between them. Germline V gene sequence: CDR1 SGDLS, CDR2 YYNGEE. The CDR3 sequence is 14 residues long. The CDR3 DNA follows: TGTGCCAGCGCGCCCCGGCGGGGTAGTTACGAGCAGTACTTC. Residues: CASAPRRGSYEQYF.

The chain couples TRBV27 to TRBJ2-7; D may be TRBD2 (6 bases). The CDR3 totals 15 residues. Germline CDR1 is MNHEY and CDR2 is SMNVEV (reference sequence). Trimming removed 5 bases at V and 5 bases at J, with 19 bases between. Here the CDR3 DNA reads TGTGCCAGCAGTCGGGGGACTCTGGGGGTCCACGAGCAGTACTTC. Its protein is CASSRGTLGVHEQYF.

CDR3 region: CAIYDGSSYNSPLHF. The DNA for the CDR3 is TGTGCGATTTATGACGGGAGCTCCTATAATTCACCCCTCCACTTT. The V call is TRBV28, the J call TRBJ1-6; D remains ambiguous. CDR1 and CDR2 (germline): MDHEN, SYDVKM. CDR3 length: 15 residues. Combining the CDR3 with reference TRBV28 and TRBJ1-6 gives the whole variable domain DVKVTQSSRYLVKRTGEKVFLECVQDMDHENMFWYRQDPGLGLRLIYFSYDVKMKEKGDIPEGYSVSREKKERFSLILESASTNQTSMYLCAIYDGSSYNSPLHFGNGTRLTVT.

The chain recombines TRBV4-3 with TRBJ1-4; D is unresolved. CDR1 is LGHNA and CDR2 is YSLEER in the germline V gene. Trimming took off 0 bases at V and 0 bases at J, with 14 bases between the two ends. The CDR3 loop spans 18 amino acids. The CDR3 DNA is TGCGCCAGCAGCCAAGAGCCTAACTTTTTTGCAACTAATGAAAAACTGTTTTTT. Protein sequence: CASSQEPNFFATNEKLFF.

The genes are TRBV4-1 and TRBJ1-3; no reliable D call. The germline V and J ends were trimmed by 4 bases and 1 base, with 8 bases remaining between them. Germline V gene lookup returns CDR1 MGHRA and CDR2 YSYEKL. This CDR3 has 14 residues. Here the CDR3 reads CASSLTASGNTIYF. The CDR3 DNA reads as TGCGCCAGCAGCCTTACAGCATCTGGAAACACCATATATTTT.